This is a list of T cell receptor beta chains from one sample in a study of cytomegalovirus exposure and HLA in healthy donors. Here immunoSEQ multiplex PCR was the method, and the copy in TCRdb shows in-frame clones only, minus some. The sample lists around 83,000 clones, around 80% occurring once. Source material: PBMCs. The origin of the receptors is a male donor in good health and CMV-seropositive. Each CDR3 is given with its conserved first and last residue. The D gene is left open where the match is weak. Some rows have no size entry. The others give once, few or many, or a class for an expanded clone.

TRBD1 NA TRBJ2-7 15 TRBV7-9 CASSDGTGGGYEQYF TGTGCCAGCAGCGACGGGACAGGGGGCGGTTACGAGCAGTACTTC
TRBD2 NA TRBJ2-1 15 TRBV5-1 CASSLDSGKGNEQFF TGCGCCAGCAGCTTGGACAGCGGGAAAGGCAATGAGCAGTTCTTC
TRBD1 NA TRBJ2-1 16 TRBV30 CAWRMDRGLRRNEQFF TGTGCCTGGCGAATGGACAGGGGGCTTCGTAGAAATGAGCAGTTCTTC
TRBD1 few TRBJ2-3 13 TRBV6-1 CASSGTGRDTQYF TGTGCCAGCAGCGGGACAGGGAGGGATACGCAGTATTTT
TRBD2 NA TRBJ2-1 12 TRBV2 CASSLAGNEQFF TGTGCCAGCAGTCTAGCGGGGAATGAGCAGTTCTTC
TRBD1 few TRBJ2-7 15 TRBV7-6 CASSLSGTGGDEQYF TGTGCCAGCAGCTTATCCGGGACAGGTGGCGACGAGCAGTACTTC
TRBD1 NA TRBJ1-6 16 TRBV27 CASSFLDRGFSSPLHF TGTGCCAGCAGTTTTTTGGACAGGGGGTTCAGTTCACCCCTCCACTTT
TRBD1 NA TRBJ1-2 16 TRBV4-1 CASSQVVERGPYGYTF TGCGCCAGCAGCCAGGTCGTGGAAAGGGGGCCCTATGGCTACACCTTC
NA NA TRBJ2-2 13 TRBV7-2 CASSRQLTGELFF TGTGCCAGCAGCCGACAGCTCACCGGGGAGCTGTTTTTT
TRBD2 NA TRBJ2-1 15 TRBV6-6 CASSYAGVKNNEQFF TGTGCCAGCAGCTACGCGGGGGTAAAAAATAATGAGCAGTTCTTC
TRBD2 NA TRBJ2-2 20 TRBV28 CASSLVWTSGRALNTGELFF TGTGCCAGCAGTTTAGTATGGACTAGCGGGAGGGCCTTGAACACCGGGGAGCTGTTTTTT
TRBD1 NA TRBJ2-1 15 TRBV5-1 CASSPGTGLYNEQFF TGCGCCAGCAGCCCCGGGACAGGGCTTTACAATGAGCAGTTCTTC
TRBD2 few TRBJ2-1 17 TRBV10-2 CASTGTSGDTTYNEQFF TGCGCCAGCACCGGGACTAGCGGGGATACAACCTACAATGAGCAGTTCTTC
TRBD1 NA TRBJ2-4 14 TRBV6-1 CASSEGTGGNIQYF TGTGCCAGCAGTGAAGGGACAGGGGGAAACATTCAGTACTTC
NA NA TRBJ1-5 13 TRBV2 CASSEARVQPQHF TGTGCCAGCAGTGAAGCCCGAGTACAGCCCCAGCATTTT
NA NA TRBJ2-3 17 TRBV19 CASSTGSGGGPEDTQYF TGTGCCAGTAGTACTGGGTCGGGCGGGGGCCCAGAGGATACGCAGTATTTT
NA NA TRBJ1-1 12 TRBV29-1 CSVESQTAEAFF TGCAGCGTTGAGTCCCAGACAGCTGAAGCTTTCTTT
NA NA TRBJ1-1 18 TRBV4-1 CASSQGPNRRGINTEAFF TGCGCCAGCAGCCAAGGACCCAACAGGCGCGGGATAAACACTGAAGCTTTCTTT
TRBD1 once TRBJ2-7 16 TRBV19 CASSPGAGTGSYEQYF TGTGCCAGTAGTCCCGGGGCCGGGACAGGGTCCTACGAGCAGTACTTC
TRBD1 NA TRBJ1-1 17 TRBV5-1 CASSSGTGDNMNTEAFF TGCGCCAGCAGCTCGGGGACAGGGGACAATATGAACACTGAAGCTTTCTTT
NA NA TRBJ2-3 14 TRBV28 CASSFGVAPDTQYF TGTGCCAGCAGTTTCGGGGTAGCCCCAGATACGCAGTATTTT
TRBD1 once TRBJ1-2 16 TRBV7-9 CASSLGGQEYNYGYTF TGTGCCAGCAGCTTAGGAGGACAGGAGTATAACTATGGCTACACCTTC
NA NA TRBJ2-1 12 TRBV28 CASKTEGDEQFF TGTGCCAGCAAGACAGAGGGGGATGAGCAGTTCTTC